The source of this T cell receptor (beta chain) is a study of blood T cell repertoires in COVID-19. Overall study context: Spain, Italy and the United States supplied samples that represented acute and convalescent COVID-19.

The Seattle site enrolled patients during active infection and followed them longitudinally. V shed 0 bases and J shed 4 bases, with 7 bases lying between them. The CDR3 has 14 amino acids. Germline V gene lookup returns CDR1 SGHRS and CDR2 YFSETQ. Original analysis: The authors estimated nucleated cell counts from reference gene primer amplification. TCRdb keeps only in-frame clones here, not all; method: immunoSEQ multiplex PCR. The DNA gave D and trimming, while V, J and clone size come from that table. The sample has some 240,000 clones; 75% to 90% are singletons. This TCR derives from a woman between 65 and 79 years old with COVID-19, enrolled during active disease. The specimen sequenced was peripheral blood. The gene calls are TRBV5-1 and TRBJ1-4; D is undetermined. This CDR3 is CASSLGQVNEKLFF. CDR3 nucleotide sequence: TGCGCCAGCAGCTTGGGGCAGGTTAATGAAAAACTGTTTTTT.